This T cell receptor (beta chain) was retrieved from a study of blood T cell repertoires in COVID-19. CDR1 SGHVS and CDR2 FQNEAQ come from the germline V gene. The CDR3 has 17 residues. V was cut by 7 bases and J by 2 bases, with 20 bases left in between. Profiled with immunoSEQ multiplex PCR; TCRdb holds only in-frame clones, not every one. Altogether about 130,000 clones are present, approximately 90% being singletons, with the ten largest covering around 1.9%. The chain combines TRBV7-8 with TRBJ2-2; D is possibly TRBD2 (6 bases). The material sequenced was peripheral blood. The TCR originated in a man aged 50-59 years with COVID-19, enrolled during active disease. Here the CDR3 reads CASTLRESGYNTGELFF. In nucleotides, the CDR3 is TGTGCCAGCACGTTACGGGAGAGCGGTTATAACACCGGGGAGCTGTTTTTT. Full variable domain (rest looked up from reference TRBV7-8 and TRBJ2-2): GAGVSQSPRYKVAKRGQDVALRCDPISGHVSLFWYQQALGQGPEFLTYFQNEAQLDKSGLPSDRFFAERPEGSVSTLKIQRTQQEDSAVYLCASTLRESGYNTGELFFGEGSRLTVL.